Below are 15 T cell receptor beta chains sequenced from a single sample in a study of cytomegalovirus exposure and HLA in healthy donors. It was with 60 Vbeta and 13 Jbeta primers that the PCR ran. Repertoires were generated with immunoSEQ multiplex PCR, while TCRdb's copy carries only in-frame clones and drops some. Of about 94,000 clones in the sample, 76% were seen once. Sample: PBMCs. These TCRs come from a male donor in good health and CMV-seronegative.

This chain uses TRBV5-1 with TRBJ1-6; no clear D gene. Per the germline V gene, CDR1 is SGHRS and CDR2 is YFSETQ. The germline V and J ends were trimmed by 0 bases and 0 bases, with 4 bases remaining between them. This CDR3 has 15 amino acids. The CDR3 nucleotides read TGCGCCAGCAGCTTGGAGAGCTCCTATAATTCACCCCTCCACTTT. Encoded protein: CASSLESSYNSPLHF.

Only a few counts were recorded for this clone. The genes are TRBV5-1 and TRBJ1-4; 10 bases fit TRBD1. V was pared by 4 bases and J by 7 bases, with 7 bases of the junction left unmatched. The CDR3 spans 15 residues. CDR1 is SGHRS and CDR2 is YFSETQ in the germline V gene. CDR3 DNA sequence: TGCGCCAGCAGCACGGCCGGGACAGGGGCTGAAAAACTGTTTTTT. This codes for CASSTAGTGAEKLFF.

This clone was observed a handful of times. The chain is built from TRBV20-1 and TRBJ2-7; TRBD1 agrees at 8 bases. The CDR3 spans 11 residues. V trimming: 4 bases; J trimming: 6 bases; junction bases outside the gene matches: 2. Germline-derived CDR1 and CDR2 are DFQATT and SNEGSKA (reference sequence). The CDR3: CSATDRGEQYF. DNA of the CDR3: TGCAGTGCTACCGACAGGGGCGAGCAGTACTTC.

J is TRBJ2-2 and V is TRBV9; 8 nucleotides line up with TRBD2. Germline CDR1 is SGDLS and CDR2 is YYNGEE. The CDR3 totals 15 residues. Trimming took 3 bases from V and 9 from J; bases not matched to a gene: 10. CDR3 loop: CASSATGTRTRELFF. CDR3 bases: TGTGCCAGCAGCGCAACCGGGACTAGAACCAGGGAGCTGTTTTTT.

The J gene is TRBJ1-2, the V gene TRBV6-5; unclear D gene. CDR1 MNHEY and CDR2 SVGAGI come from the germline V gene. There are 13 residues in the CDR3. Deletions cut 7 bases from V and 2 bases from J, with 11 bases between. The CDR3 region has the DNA TGTGCCAGCAAAAATACCGGGAACTATGGCTACACCTTC. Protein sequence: CASKNTGNYGYTF.

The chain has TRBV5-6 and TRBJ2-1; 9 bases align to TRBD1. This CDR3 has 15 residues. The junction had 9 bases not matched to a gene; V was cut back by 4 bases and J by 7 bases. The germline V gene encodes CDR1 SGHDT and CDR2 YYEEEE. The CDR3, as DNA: TGTGCCAGCAGCCCTAGGACAGGGGAGGGGAATGAGCAGTTCTTC. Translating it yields CASSPRTGEGNEQFF.

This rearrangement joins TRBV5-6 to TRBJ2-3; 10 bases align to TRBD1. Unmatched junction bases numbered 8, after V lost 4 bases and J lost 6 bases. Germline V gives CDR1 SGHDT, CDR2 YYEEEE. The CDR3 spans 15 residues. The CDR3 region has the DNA TGTGCCAGCAGCGGGGGGACAGGGGTCGGGGATACGCAGTATTTT. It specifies CASSGGTGVGDTQYF.

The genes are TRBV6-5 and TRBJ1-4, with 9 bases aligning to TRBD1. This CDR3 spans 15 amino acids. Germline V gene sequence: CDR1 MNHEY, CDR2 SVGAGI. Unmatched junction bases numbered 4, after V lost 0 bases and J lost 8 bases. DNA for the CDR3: TGTGCCAGCAGTTACTCGCGGGACAGGGTAGAAAAACTGTTTTTT. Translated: CASSYSRDRVEKLFF.

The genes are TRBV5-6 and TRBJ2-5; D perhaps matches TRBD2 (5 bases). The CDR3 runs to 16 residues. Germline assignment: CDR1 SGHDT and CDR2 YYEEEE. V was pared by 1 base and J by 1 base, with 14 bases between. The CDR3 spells CASSLYRGPFQETQYF. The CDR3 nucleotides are TGTGCCAGCAGCTTGTATCGAGGGCCGTTCCAAGAGACCCAGTACTTC.

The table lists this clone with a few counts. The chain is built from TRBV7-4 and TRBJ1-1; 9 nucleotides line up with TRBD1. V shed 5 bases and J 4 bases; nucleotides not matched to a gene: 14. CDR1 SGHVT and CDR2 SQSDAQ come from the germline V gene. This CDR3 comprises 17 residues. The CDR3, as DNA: TGTGCCAGCAGCAGATCCCGGGACAGGGCTACGTTCACTGAAGCTTTCTTT. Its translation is CASSRSRDRATFTEAFF.

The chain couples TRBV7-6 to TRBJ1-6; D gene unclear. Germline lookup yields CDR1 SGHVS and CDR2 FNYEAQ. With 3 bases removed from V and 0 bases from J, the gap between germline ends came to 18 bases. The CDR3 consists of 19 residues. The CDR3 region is CASSFKPSGGSSYNSPLHF. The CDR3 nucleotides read TGTGCCAGCAGCTTTAAACCCTCGGGAGGGAGCTCCTATAATTCACCCCTCCACTTT.

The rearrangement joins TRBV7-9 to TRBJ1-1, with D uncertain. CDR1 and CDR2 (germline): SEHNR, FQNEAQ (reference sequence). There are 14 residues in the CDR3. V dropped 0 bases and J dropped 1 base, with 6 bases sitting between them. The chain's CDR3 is CASSLAASNTEAFF. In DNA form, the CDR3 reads TGTGCCAGCAGCTTAGCGGCCTCGAACACTGAAGCTTTCTTT.

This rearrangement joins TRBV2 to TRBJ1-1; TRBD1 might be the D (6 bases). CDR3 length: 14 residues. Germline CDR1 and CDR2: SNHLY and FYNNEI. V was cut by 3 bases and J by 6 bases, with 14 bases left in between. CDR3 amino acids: CASSEGTRTAEAFF. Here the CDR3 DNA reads TGTGCCAGCAGTGAGGGTACCAGGACAGCTGAAGCTTTCTTT.

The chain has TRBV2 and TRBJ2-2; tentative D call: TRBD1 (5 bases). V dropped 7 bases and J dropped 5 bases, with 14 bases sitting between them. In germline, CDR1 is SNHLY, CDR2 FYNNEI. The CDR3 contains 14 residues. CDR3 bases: TGTGCCAGCATGAATCAGGGAAAGACCGGGGAGCTGTTTTTT. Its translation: CASMNQGKTGELFF.

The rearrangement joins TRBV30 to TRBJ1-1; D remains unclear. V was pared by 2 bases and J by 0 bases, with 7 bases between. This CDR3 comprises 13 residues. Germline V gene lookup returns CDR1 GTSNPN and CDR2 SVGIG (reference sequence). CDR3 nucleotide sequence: TGTGCCTGGAGTATTGAGTTGAACACTGAAGCTTTCTTT. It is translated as CAWSIELNTEAFF.